Shown below are 30 T cell receptor beta chains from a single sample sequenced in a study of T-cell reconstitution after alpha-beta-depleted transplantation in children. Unique molecular identifiers were incorporated into the prepared TCRbeta library. TCRdb processed the PCR reads anew with MiXCR; each CDR3 protein has one entry. The sample lists 350,000 to 500,000 distinct CDR3 sequences, roughly 44% occurring once. This specimen consisted of PBMCs, obtained before TCRalphabeta/CD19-depleted stem cell transplant. Source of these receptors: a girl aged 2 to 10 with aplastic anemia, due to receive a stem cell transplant.

V usage is TRBV12-3 or TRBV12-4 and J usage is TRBJ2-7, with D tentatively TRBD2 (6 bases). V lost 0 bases to trimming and J lost 0 bases, with 12 bases between them. The CDR3 runs to 16 residues. Here the CDR3 reads CASSLAASASSYEQYF. The CDR3 DNA reads TGTGCCAGCAGTTTAGCTGCTAGCGCGAGCTCCTACGAGCAGTACTTC.

This clonotype was seen only a few times. This chain uses TRBV11-2 with TRBJ2-1, with a tentative D call TRBD1 (5 bases). Trimming pared 5 bases from V and 10 bases from J, leaving 21 bases between. This CDR3 is 15 amino acids long. Germline V lookup: CDR1 SGHAT, CDR2 FQNNGV. The chain's CDR3 is CASSPRPGNDGEQFF. The CDR3 bases are TGTGCCAGCAGCCCCCGGCCAGGGAATGACGGCGAGCAGTTCTTC.

V and J are TRBV20-1 and TRBJ1-2; no definite D call. The CDR3 length is 12 residues. Germline assignment: CDR1 DFQATT and CDR2 SNEGSKA (reference sequence). The CDR3 DNA is TGCAGCGCCGCCGCAAACCCACGTGGCTACACCTTC. Translating gives CSAAANPRGYTF.

This clonotype was counted at least ten times. The chain combines TRBV20-1 with TRBJ1-1; D is unresolved. Trimming pared 3 bases from V and 1 base from J, leaving 6 bases between. Germline V gene lookup returns CDR1 DFQATT and CDR2 SNEGSKA (reference sequence). The CDR3 loop spans 12 amino acids. The CDR3 region is CSASQPNTEAFF. The CDR3 coding sequence is TGCAGTGCTAGCCAGCCGAACACTGAAGCTTTCTTT.

The sample holds a few counts of this clonotype. The chain combines TRBV10-3 with TRBJ1-2; TRBD1 matches at 10 bases. There are 15 residues in the CDR3. Per the germline V gene, CDR1 is ENHRY and CDR2 is SYGVKD. Trimming at V came to 4 bases and at J to 7 bases, leaving 9 bases not matched to a gene. CDR3 residues: CAISATGTGDFGYTF. The CDR3 coding sequence is TGTGCCATCAGTGCCACCGGGACAGGGGATTTTGGCTACACCTTC.

With regard to this clonotype: Likely a read error: the CDR3 ends without its conserved phenylalanine or tryptophan. This chain connects TRBV20-1 to TRBJ2-7; 7 nucleotides align to TRBD2. Germline V gene data show CDR1 as DFQATT and CDR2 as SNEGSKA (reference sequence). This CDR3 contains 16 residues. After removal of 0 bases from V and 0 bases from J, the junction contained 8 bases not matched to a gene. This chain's CDR3 is CSARDPGGLSSYEQYI. The CDR3 nucleotides read TGCAGTGCTAGAGATCCGGGGGGTCTTTCCTCCTACGAGCAGTACATC.

The J gene is TRBJ2-7, the V gene TRBV20-1; 7 bases map to TRBD2. V was clipped by 8 bases and J by 4 bases; unmatched bases: 17. The germline V gene has CDR1 DFQATT and CDR2 SNEGSKA (reference sequence). The CDR3 sequence is 15 residues long. The CDR3, as DNA: TGCAGTACTGCGTCCCGGGGGGTAGCGGTTTACGAGCAGTACTTC. Protein sequence: CSTASRGVAVYEQYF.

The CDR3 sequence: CASSQAPGEAYEQYF. The CDR3 bases are TGTGCCAGCAGCCAAGCCCCAGGGGAGGCCTACGAGCAGTACTTC. The chain is built from TRBV4-2 and TRBJ2-7; D is perhaps TRBD1 or TRBD2 (6 bases each). The V end was cut by 1 base, the J end by 2 bases, with 12 bases between. Germline assignment: CDR1 LGHNA and CDR2 YNFKEQ. This CDR3 spans 15 amino acids.

The CDR3 nucleotides are TGTGCCAGCAGCCAGGTGACAGGGGAAAGAGCAGATACGCAGTATTTT. Amino acids: CASSQVTGERADTQYF. J is TRBJ2-3 and V is TRBV4-2; 8 bases fit TRBD1. CDR1 is LGHNA, CDR2 YNFKEQ, per germline. This CDR3 spans 16 amino acids. J gave up 4 bases and V 3 bases, and 9 bases lay outside the gene matches.

A single count supports this clonotype. The chain uses TRBV9 and TRBJ2-5; 10 nucleotides agree with TRBD1. V was pared by 3 bases and J by 5 bases, with 7 bases of the junction left unmatched. CDR1 and CDR2 from the germline V gene are SGDLS and YYNGEE. This CDR3 has 15 residues. The CDR3 protein is CASSGRDRGVETQYF. The CDR3 DNA reads as TGTGCCAGCAGCGGCCGGGACAGGGGAGTGGAGACCCAGTACTTC.

Concerning this clonotype itself: With a much larger clone just one base away, this may be a read error. The CDR3: CASSLGLGQPQLF. The CDR3, as DNA: TGTGCCAGCAGCCTCGGCCTAGGACAGCCCCAGCTTTTT. This chain joins TRBV9 and TRBJ1-5, with D possibly TRBD1 on 6 matching bases. This CDR3 region has 13 residues. Germline assignment: CDR1 SGDLS and CDR2 YYNGEE. Combining the CDR3 with reference TRBV9 and TRBJ1-5 gives the whole variable domain DSGVTQTPKHLITATGQRVTLRCSPRSGDLSVYWYQQSLDQGLQFLIQYYNGEERAKGNILERFSAQQFPDLHSELNLSSLELGDSALYFCASSLGLGQPQLFGDGTRLSIL.

The chain is built from TRBV4-1 and TRBJ2-5, with D perhaps assigned TRBD1 or TRBD2 (6 bases each). The germline V gene has CDR1 MGHRA and CDR2 YSYEKL. The CDR3 is 13 amino acids. Between the trimmed V and J ends, which lost 3 bases and 9 bases, there was a span of 14 bases. The CDR3 spells CASSHTAGGPQYF. CDR3 nucleotide sequence: TGCGCCAGCAGCCACACGGCTGGGGGGCCCCAGTACTTC.

In the case of this clonotype: The limits of the CDR3 on the DNA are not certain, so only TCRdb's listed CDR3 is given. The chain combines TRBV21-1 with TRBJ2-7; TRBD1 is the table's D call and was not checked against the DNA. TRBV21-1 has pseudogene status. 15 amino acids form the CDR3, both terminal residues included. The CDR3 here is CASSKVGTGTGEQYF.

The rearrangement links TRBV20-1 to TRBJ2-7, with 9 bases aligning to TRBD2. V shed 1 base and J 4 bases; nucleotides not matched to a gene: 8. The germline V gene has CDR1 DFQATT and CDR2 SNEGSKA (reference sequence). The CDR3 consists of 15 residues. DNA for the CDR3: TGCAGTGCTAGAGGCGGGAGGGCGCCCCTGTACGAGCAGTACTTC. It codes for CSARGGRAPLYEQYF.

The chain uses TRBV20-1 and TRBJ1-4; the D gene is possibly TRBD1 (6 bases). V dropped 3 bases and J dropped 8 bases, with 22 bases sitting between them. The CDR3 consists of 16 residues. CDR1 and CDR2 (germline): DFQATT, SNEGSKA (reference sequence). The CDR3 DNA is TGCAGTGCTAGTGGCCATCAGTCGGGGGGCAAGGAAAAACTGTTTTTT. Translating gives CSASGHQSGGKEKLFF.

V usage is TRBV20-1 and J usage is TRBJ2-3; 9 nucleotides agree with TRBD2. Germline CDR1 and CDR2: DFQATT and SNEGSKA (reference sequence). The V and J ends lost 0 bases and 4 bases, in that order; junction bases with no gene match: 8. This CDR3 spans 16 amino acids. CDR3 sequence: CSARDPAREGSDTQYF. In nucleotides, the CDR3 is TGCAGTGCTAGAGATCCCGCGCGGGAGGGCTCAGATACGCAGTATTTT.

V is TRBV20-1 and J is TRBJ2-1, with TRBD2 matching over 7 bases. V lost 3 bases to trimming and J lost 8 bases; unmatched junction nucleotides: 7. The CDR3 covers 13 residues. Per the germline V gene, CDR1 is DFQATT and CDR2 is SNEGSKA (reference sequence). This CDR3 reads CSARGSSGHEQFF. DNA of the CDR3: TGCAGTGCTAGGGGGTCTAGCGGTCATGAGCAGTTCTTC.

The chain joins TRBV20-1 to TRBJ2-5; 9 nucleotides agree with TRBD1. This CDR3 is built from 16 residues. The germline V gene has CDR1 DFQATT and CDR2 SNEGSKA (reference sequence). The J segment lost 2 bases and the V segment lost 0 bases, leaving 7 bases of the junction unmatched. Written as DNA, the CDR3 is TGCAGTGCTAGAGACTCCGGGACAGGGCAACAAGAGACCCAGTACTTC. The encoded protein is CSARDSGTGQQETQYF.

This clonotype turned up a few times. The V gene is TRBV20-1, the J gene TRBJ2-1, with TRBD2 identical over 11 bases. CDR1 and CDR2 from the germline V gene are DFQATT and SNEGSKA (reference sequence). V shed 6 bases, J shed 7 bases, and the junction held 14 bases outside the gene matches. This CDR3 has 16 amino acids. As DNA, the CDR3 is TGCAGTGCCCCGACGCCGACCGGGACTAGCGGAAATGAGCAGTTCTTC. Its translation: CSAPTPTGTSGNEQFF.

This clonotype was seen at least ten times. V and J are TRBV5-1 and TRBJ2-7, with D possibly TRBD1 on 6 matching bases. Germline V lookup: CDR1 SGHRS, CDR2 YFSETQ. V was clipped by 4 bases and J by 0 bases, with 20 bases between them. The CDR3 loop spans 17 amino acids. CDR3 sequence reads: CASSHLRVGGSSYEQYF. Here the CDR3 DNA reads TGCGCCAGCAGCCATCTTCGGGTAGGGGGAAGCTCCTACGAGCAGTACTTC.

In this sample, this clonotype turned up many times. The J gene is TRBJ2-1, the V gene TRBV11-3, with 12 bases aligning to TRBD2. Germline V gene lookup returns CDR1 SGHNT and CDR2 YENEEA. This CDR3 is built from 12 residues. V was pared by 6 bases and J by 16 bases, with 7 bases of the junction left unmatched. The CDR3 coding sequence is TGTGCCAGCAGTTCCTGGACTAGCGGGGTTTTCTTC. Translating it yields CASSSWTSGVFF.

The chain couples TRBV5-1 to TRBJ2-1; D is uncertain. Germline-derived CDR1 and CDR2 are SGHRS and YFSETQ. V shed 3 bases and J shed 3 bases, with 13 bases lying between them. This CDR3 contains 15 residues. The CDR3 region is CASSWTDDDYNEQFF. CDR3 DNA sequence: TGCGCCAGCAGCTGGACGGACGATGACTACAATGAGCAGTTCTTC.

This chain uses TRBV6-1 with TRBJ1-2, with a weak D call TRBD1 (5 bases). Trimming left V 2 bases short and J 1 base short, with 11 bases between. Germline V lookup: CDR1 MNHNS, CDR2 SASEGT. This CDR3 is 15 amino acids long. The CDR3 nucleotides are TGTGCCAGCAGTGAATTACCGGGGGTTAACTATGGCTACACCTTC. Translation gives CASSELPGVNYGYTF.

The chain joins TRBV6-4 to TRBJ2-7, with a tentative D call TRBD1 (7 bases). CDR1 MRHNA and CDR2 SNTAGT come from the germline V gene. The ends were cut back, 4 bases at V and 5 bases at J, with 18 bases in the middle. The CDR3 is 15 amino acids. DNA for the CDR3: TGTGCCAGCAGTGTTAACAGGGGACTTTGCGACGAGCAGTACTTC. This encodes CASSVNRGLCDEQYF.

This clonotype was seen a handful of times. V is TRBV28 and J is TRBJ2-7; D is unresolved. CDR1 MDHEN and CDR2 SYDVKM come from the germline V gene. The V and J ends lost 7 bases and 2 bases respectively, with 9 bases between them. The CDR3 contains 12 residues. CDR3 residues: CASTNSPYEQYF. The CDR3 coding sequence is TGTGCCAGCACTAACAGCCCCTACGAGCAGTACTTC.

The CDR3 region is CASTHDGNTIYF. The CDR3, as DNA: TGCGCCAGCACCCATGATGGAAACACCATATATTTT. The chain couples TRBV5-1 to TRBJ1-3; no clear D gene. The V gene lost 6 bases and the J gene lost 3 bases, with 7 bases spanning the gap. The germline gives CDR1 SGHRS, CDR2 YFSETQ. The CDR3 has 12 residues. Using reference TRBV5-1 and TRBJ1-3 for the parts outside the CDR3, the full variable domain is KAGVTQTPRYLIKTRGQQVTLSCSPISGHRSVSWYQQTPGQGLQFLFEYFSETQRNKGNFPGRFSGRQFSNSRSEMNVSTLELGDSALYLCASTHDGNTIYFGEGSWLTVV.

This clonotype appeared a few times. This chain joins TRBV20-1 and TRBJ2-7; TRBD2 aligns across 7 bases. The CDR3 runs 13 residues. Germline lookup yields CDR1 DFQATT and CDR2 SNEGSKA (reference sequence). The J segment lost 5 bases and the V segment lost 0 bases, leaving 4 bases of the junction unmatched. The CDR3 protein is CSARDGGSHEQYF. Written as DNA, the CDR3 is TGCAGTGCTAGAGACGGCGGGAGTCACGAGCAGTACTTC.

The gene calls are TRBV6-6 and TRBJ1-5, with 7 nucleotides matching TRBD1. V shed 4 bases and J 11 bases; nucleotides not matched to a gene: 5. This CDR3 region has 12 residues. From germline, CDR1 is MNHNY and CDR2 SVGAGI (reference sequence). CDR3 sequence reads: CASSSPGGSQHF. The CDR3, as DNA: TGTGCCAGCAGTTCACCAGGGGGTTCCCAGCATTTT.

CDR3 in amino acids: CASSQDPGTSVSSYNEQFF. The CDR3 coding sequence is TGCGCCAGCAGCCAAGACCCGGGGACTAGCGTAAGCTCCTACAATGAGCAGTTCTTC. V is TRBV4-3 and J is TRBJ2-1, with 10 bases identical to TRBD2. CDR1 and CDR2 (germline): LGHNA, YSLEER. CDR3 length: 19 amino acids. V lost 0 bases and J lost 0; bases outside the gene matches: 8.

This clonotype was detected only a few times. The V and J genes are TRBV6-2 or TRBV6-3 and TRBJ2-7; D not resolved. Germline V gene data show CDR1 as MNHEY and CDR2 as SVGEGT. With 2 bases removed from V and 2 bases from J, the gap between germline ends came to 7 bases. The CDR3 has 13 residues. The CDR3, as DNA: TGTGCCAGCAGTTACGGGGATCCCTACGAGCAGTACTTC. It encodes CASSYGDPYEQYF.